This record looks at one T cell receptor beta chain sequence and its context. Its antigen specificity is not known. Base qualities were left out, and no much larger clone turns up one base away. Looking up the germline V gene yields CDR1 MDHEN and CDR2 SYDVKM. V was cut back by 6 bases and J by 9 bases, leaving a gap of 17 bases between them. The CDR3 numbers 13 residues from cysteine through phenylalanine. Of the read, only the CDR3 DNA is kept; its 39 bases are in frame from base 1. The entry originates in a study of CD4 T cells in relation to SARS-CoV-2 and coronaviruses listed by TCRdb under 2021. With regard to the full study: Patient-derived lymphoblastoid cell lines were used to map the HLA restriction of shared crossreactive spike epitopes. The Adaptive Biotechnologies TCR-sequencing kit was used for samples from a few pre-COVID donors and for the naive versus memory experiments, whereas the other data were Illumina-based. The study assessed, at the TCR clonotype level, memory CD4+ T cell crossreactivity between SARS-CoV-2 and common cold coronavirus spike proteins. For other donors in the study, expansion assays were sequenced with a different, Illumina-based TCR-beta assay.

Deep-resolution immunoSEQ TCR-beta sequencing was performed on DNA from uncultured naive and memory CD4+ T cells. Processing in the source paper ran as follows. Preprocessing removed nonproductive sequences and CDR3s not starting with C, not ending with F or W, or shorter than 7 amino acids. Cultured and uncultured naive and memory CD4+ repertoires were searched for previously identified spike- and CEF-reactive CDR3s. Pairwise Levenshtein distance, computed with the stringdist R package after three terminal residues were trimmed from each end, was used as the measure of CDR3 homology. TCRdb mirrors the immuneACCESS table, restricted to in-frame sequences. Some clones are absent from its copies; in checked studies, under half trace to an unresolved V gene, and the reason for the others is unknown. Clone size and the V and J calls come from that table; the DNA yielded D and trimming. The sample table lists about 59,000 clones, 86% of them with a count of one. Around 1.3% of the sample is held by the ten biggest clonotypes.

CD4+ T cells from unexposed donors were collected before the COVID-19 pandemic (2011-2018). Naive and memory CD4+ T cells were separated from cryopreserved PBMCs by CD4 enrichment followed by EasySep naive CD4+ T cell enrichment. The leukapheresis product for the unexposed donors was obtained through commercial purchase. PBMCs were isolated from leukapheresis product or whole blood by Ficoll-Paque PLUS gradient centrifugation. PBMCs were either used fresh in the expansion assay or cryopreserved at -140 degrees C. The QIAamp Micro DNA Kit was used to extract genomic DNA from the CD4+ T cells. Results the study describes overall, beyond this receptor: Naive versus memory sequencing indicated the assay detects memory recall responses rather than primary responses primed during culture. Compared with monoreactive clones, crossreactive clones had significantly weaker SARS-CoV-2-driven expansion, a result consistent with antigenic imprinting. Around two thirds of donors had memory CD4+ clonotypes that crossrecognized SARS-CoV-2 and at least one common cold coronavirus spike. No donor contributed both pre-pandemic and post-infection samples, which limited tracing the source of pre-existing responses. Crossreactivity analysis was centred on spike protein, so crossreactivity against other viral proteins was not assessed. Small numbers of patients and of tested TCRs limited the study.

The clonotype comes from a human donor in good health. The sequenced sample consisted of memory CD4+ T cells from PBMCs. Per the publication, the cell subset or site label means: memory (non-naive) CD4+ T cells. The rearranged chain carries TRBV28 and TRBJ1-2; a weak D assignment points to TRBD1 (5 bases agree). The DNA sequence is TGTGCCAGCAGGAAGCGGGACCTCCGAAGCTACACCTTC. The resulting protein is CASRKRDLRSYTF.